This is a list of T cell receptor beta chains from one sample in a study of identical twins. In TCRdb, the 5' RACE reads were re-called with MiXCR into one record per CDR3 protein. The data hold 1.5 million or so distinct CDR3 sequences, with more than 30% observed a single time. Sequenced sample: cord blood. These receptors all come from a newborn girl in good health. Both conserved end residues are part of each CDR3. Each record gives: CDR3 protein, CDR3 DNA, J gene, clone size, V gene, D gene, CDR3 length. A D gene is named only where the DNA matches it firmly. Rows may omit the clone size; those that give it use once, few, many or a size class.

CDR3 protein: CASGAGTTRTDTQYF
CDR3 DNA: TGTGCTAGTGGTGCCGGGACTACCAGGACAGATACGCAGTATTTT
J gene: TRBJ2-3
clone size: NA
V gene: TRBV12-5
D gene: TRBD2
CDR3 length: 15

CDR3 protein: CASNNRDRGNQPQHF
CDR3 DNA: TGTGCCAGCAACAACCGGGACAGAGGCAATCAGCCCCAGCATTTT
J gene: TRBJ1-5
clone size: NA
V gene: TRBV27
D gene: TRBD1
CDR3 length: 15

CDR3 protein: CSARAGGLAKNIQYF
CDR3 DNA: TGCAGTGCTAGGGCGGGGGGGCTAGCCAAAAACATTCAGTACTTC
J gene: TRBJ2-4
clone size: few
V gene: TRBV20-1
D gene: TRBD2
CDR3 length: 15

CDR3 protein: CSARQRQTGEQYF
CDR3 DNA: TGCAGTGCTAGACAAAGACAGACTGGTGAGCAGTACTTC
J gene: TRBJ2-5
clone size: NA
V gene: TRBV20-1
D gene: NA
CDR3 length: 13

CDR3 protein: CASNDRDYGYTF
CDR3 DNA: TGTGCCAGCAACGACAGGGACTATGGCTACACCTTC
J gene: TRBJ1-2
clone size: few
V gene: TRBV6-1
D gene: TRBD1
CDR3 length: 12

CDR3 protein: CASSLDSHEQYF
CDR3 DNA: TGTGCCAGCAGTTTGGACAGCCACGAGCAGTACTTC
J gene: TRBJ2-7
clone size: many
V gene: TRBV6-6
D gene: NA
CDR3 length: 12

CDR3 protein: CASSQVSYTTNEKLFF
CDR3 DNA: TGCGCCAGCAGCCAAGTATCGTACACAACTAATGAAAAACTGTTTTTT
J gene: TRBJ1-4
clone size: NA
V gene: TRBV4-1
D gene: NA
CDR3 length: 16

CDR3 protein: CASSYRPGTSAEQFF
CDR3 DNA: TGTGCCAGCAGTTACCGTCCCGGGACTAGCGCTGAGCAGTTCTTC
J gene: TRBJ2-1
clone size: few
V gene: TRBV6-5
D gene: TRBD2
CDR3 length: 15

CDR3 protein: CASRLQVLADTQYF
CDR3 DNA: TGCGCCAGCAGGCTACAGGTGTTGGCAGATACGCAGTATTTT
J gene: TRBJ2-3
clone size: NA
V gene: TRBV4-1
D gene: NA
CDR3 length: 14

CDR3 protein: CASSLFSYQETQYF
CDR3 DNA: TGTGCCAGCAGCCTATTTAGCTATCAAGAGACCCAGTACTTC
J gene: TRBJ2-5
clone size: few
V gene: TRBV7-9
D gene: NA
CDR3 length: 14

CDR3 protein: CASSPQGLAGSYEQYF
CDR3 DNA: TGTGCCAGCAGTCCACAGGGACTAGCGGGTTCCTACGAGCAGTACTTC
J gene: TRBJ2-7
clone size: NA
V gene: TRBV27
D gene: TRBD2
CDR3 length: 16

CDR3 protein: CASSLRSMTSGNNEQYF
CDR3 DNA: TGTGCCAGCAGCTTAAGGTCGATGACTAGCGGGAACAATGAGCAGTACTTC
J gene: TRBJ2-5
clone size: NA
V gene: TRBV7-2
D gene: TRBD2
CDR3 length: 17

CDR3 protein: CASSQPSGGAGNEQFF
CDR3 DNA: TGCGCCAGCAGCCAACCTAGCGGGGGGGCGGGCAATGAGCAGTTCTTC
J gene: TRBJ2-1
clone size: NA
V gene: TRBV4-1
D gene: TRBD2
CDR3 length: 16

CDR3 protein: CSARKGLAGVDEQYF
CDR3 DNA: TGCAGTGCTAGAAAGGGACTAGCGGGAGTCGACGAGCAGTACTTC
J gene: TRBJ2-7
clone size: NA
V gene: TRBV20-1
D gene: TRBD2
CDR3 length: 15

CDR3 protein: CASRIMNTGELFF
CDR3 DNA: TGTGCCAGCCGAATTATGAACACCGGGGAGCTGTTTTTT
J gene: TRBJ2-2
clone size: NA
V gene: TRBV6-1
D gene: NA
CDR3 length: 13

CDR3 protein: CACGPNTEAFF
CDR3 DNA: TGTGCCTGCGGGCCGAACACTGAAGCTTTCTTT
J gene: TRBJ1-1
clone size: few
V gene: TRBV30
D gene: NA
CDR3 length: 11

CDR3 protein: CSGGAGAYGYTF
CDR3 DNA: TGCAGCGGAGGGGCAGGGGCCTATGGCTACACCTTC
J gene: TRBJ1-2
clone size: NA
V gene: TRBV29-1
D gene: NA
CDR3 length: 12

CDR3 protein: CASSNYEQFF
CDR3 DNA: TGTGCCAGCAGCAATTATGAGCAGTTCTTC
J gene: TRBJ2-1
clone size: few
V gene: TRBV21-1
D gene: NA
CDR3 length: 10

CDR3 protein: CSARRTYNEQYF
CDR3 DNA: TGCAGTGCTAGGAGGACATACAATGAGCAGTACTTC
J gene: TRBJ2-7
clone size: NA
V gene: TRBV20-1
D gene: NA
CDR3 length: 12

CDR3 protein: CVSSLRSPNEQFF
CDR3 DNA: TGTGTCAGCAGTTTGCGAAGCCCTAATGAGCAGTTCTTC
J gene: TRBJ2-1
clone size: NA
V gene: TRBV28
D gene: NA
CDR3 length: 13

CDR3 protein: CASSYSKVEFF
CDR3 DNA: TGTGCCAGCAGTTACTCGAAGGTGGAGTTCTTC
J gene: TRBJ2-1
clone size: NA
V gene: TRBV6-2/TRBV6-3
D gene: NA
CDR3 length: 11

CDR3 protein: CASSPGAYEQYF
CDR3 DNA: TGTGCCAGCTCTCCTGGGGCCTACGAGCAGTACTTC
J gene: TRBJ2-7
clone size: many
V gene: TRBV6-6
D gene: NA
CDR3 length: 12

CDR3 protein: CASSTGLANGNEQFF
CDR3 DNA: TGTGCCAGCAGTACGGGACTAGCCAACGGCAATGAGCAGTTCTTC
J gene: TRBJ2-1
clone size: NA
V gene: TRBV9
D gene: TRBD2
CDR3 length: 15

CDR3 protein: CASSWTGTSYNEQFF
CDR3 DNA: TGTGCCAGCAGCTGGACAGGGACTTCCTACAATGAGCAGTTCTTC
J gene: TRBJ2-1
clone size: NA
V gene: TRBV2
D gene: TRBD1
CDR3 length: 15

CDR3 protein: CASGLAGGHGELFF
CDR3 DNA: TGTGCCAGCGGACTAGCGGGAGGTCACGGGGAGCTGTTTTTT
J gene: TRBJ2-2
clone size: NA
V gene: TRBV6-5
D gene: TRBD2
CDR3 length: 14

CDR3 protein: CASSQSLLVGVQETQYF
CDR3 DNA: TGCGCCAGCAGCCAATCTCTGTTGGTAGGGGTCCAAGAGACCCAGTACTTC
J gene: TRBJ2-5
clone size: NA
V gene: TRBV4-1
D gene: NA
CDR3 length: 17

CDR3 protein: CASGIWGDTEAFF
CDR3 DNA: TGTGCCAGCGGTATTTGGGGGGATACTGAAGCTTTCTTT
J gene: TRBJ1-1
clone size: NA
V gene: TRBV6-5
D gene: NA
CDR3 length: 13

CDR3 protein: CSASGTSGVVQETQYF
CDR3 DNA: TGCAGTGCTTCGGGGACTAGCGGGGTTGTCCAAGAGACCCAGTACTTC
J gene: TRBJ2-5
clone size: few
V gene: TRBV20-1
D gene: TRBD2
CDR3 length: 16

CDR3 protein: CASSRVGEWSEQYF
CDR3 DNA: TGCGCCAGCAGCCGAGTAGGGGAGTGGAGCGAGCAGTACTTC
J gene: TRBJ2-7
clone size: few
V gene: TRBV4-1
D gene: NA
CDR3 length: 14

CDR3 protein: CASSRPSRLDNEQFF
CDR3 DNA: TGTGCCAGCAGCCGACCCTCTAGACTAGACAATGAGCAGTTCTTC
J gene: TRBJ2-1
clone size: NA
V gene: TRBV7-8
D gene: NA
CDR3 length: 15

CDR3 protein: CASRTWAQRGTGELFF
CDR3 DNA: TGTGCCAGCAGAACCTGGGCTCAGCGAGGCACCGGGGAGCTGTTTTTT
J gene: TRBJ2-2
clone size: NA
V gene: TRBV12-3/TRBV12-4
D gene: NA
CDR3 length: 16

CDR3 protein: CASSYPLYRSSYNEQYF
CDR3 DNA: TGTGCCAGCAGTTATCCTTTATACCGCAGCTCCTACAATGAGCAGTACTTC
J gene: TRBJ2-7
clone size: once
V gene: TRBV28
D gene: NA
CDR3 length: 17

CDR3 protein: CASSEYEAGGNSPLHF
CDR3 DNA: TGTGCCAGCAGTGAATATGAGGCAGGGGGTAATTCACCCCTCCACTTT
J gene: TRBJ1-6
clone size: NA
V gene: TRBV25-1
D gene: TRBD1
CDR3 length: 16

CDR3 protein: CASSQDWAGSSCEQYF
CDR3 DNA: TGTGCCAGCAGCCAAGATTGGGCAGGGAGTAGCTGCGAGCAGTACTTC
J gene: TRBJ2-7
clone size: NA
V gene: TRBV4-2
D gene: NA
CDR3 length: 16

CDR3 protein: CASSQERGNQAHTEAFF
CDR3 DNA: TGCGCCAGCAGCCAAGAACGGGGAAATCAAGCTCACACTGAAGCTTTCTTT
J gene: TRBJ1-1
clone size: few
V gene: TRBV4-1
D gene: NA
CDR3 length: 17

CDR3 protein: CAIKPTSADEQYF
CDR3 DNA: TGTGCCATCAAACCCACGTCAGCGGACGAGCAGTACTTC
J gene: TRBJ2-7
clone size: few
V gene: TRBV10-3
D gene: NA
CDR3 length: 13

CDR3 protein: CASGAGLLYLVEQFF
CDR3 DNA: TGTGCCAGCGGCGCGGGTTTGCTATACCTTGTTGAGCAGTTCTTC
J gene: TRBJ2-1
clone size: NA
V gene: TRBV2
D gene: NA
CDR3 length: 15

CDR3 protein: CASSLRRGSGSSYNEQYF
CDR3 DNA: TGTGCCAGCAGTTTACGGCGGGGTAGCGGGAGCTCCTACAATGAGCAGTACTTC
J gene: TRBJ2-7
clone size: NA
V gene: TRBV27
D gene: TRBD2
CDR3 length: 18

CDR3 protein: CSVDLAGVYSYEQYF
CDR3 DNA: TGCAGCGTTGACCTAGCGGGGGTTTACTCCTACGAGCAGTACTTC
J gene: TRBJ2-7
clone size: many
V gene: TRBV29-1
D gene: TRBD2
CDR3 length: 15

CDR3 protein: CSARLLDRTYEQYF
CDR3 DNA: TGCAGTGCTAGACTACTGGACAGGACGTACGAGCAGTACTTC
J gene: TRBJ2-7
clone size: NA
V gene: TRBV20-1
D gene: TRBD1
CDR3 length: 14

CDR3 protein: CASSVDSGASSTDTQYF
CDR3 DNA: TGTGCCAGCAGTGTGGATAGCGGGGCCTCTAGCACAGATACGCAGTATTTT
J gene: TRBJ2-3
clone size: few
V gene: TRBV2
D gene: TRBD2
CDR3 length: 17

CDR3 protein: CSASDRERQPQHF
CDR3 DNA: TGCAGTGCTTCGGACAGGGAGCGTCAGCCCCAGCATTTT
J gene: TRBJ1-5
clone size: few
V gene: TRBV20-1
D gene: TRBD1
CDR3 length: 13

CDR3 protein: CASRPGTSNYEHYF
CDR3 DNA: TGCGCCAGCAGACCCGGGACTAGCAACTACGAGCACTACTTC
J gene: TRBJ2-7
clone size: once
V gene: TRBV5-1
D gene: TRBD2
CDR3 length: 14

CDR3 protein: CSAAGQAHNEQFF
CDR3 DNA: TGCAGTGCAGCAGGACAGGCTCACAATGAGCAGTTCTTC
J gene: TRBJ2-1
clone size: many
V gene: TRBV20-1
D gene: TRBD1
CDR3 length: 13

CDR3 protein: CSVAEGNQPQHF
CDR3 DNA: TGCAGCGTTGCAGAGGGCAATCAGCCCCAGCATTTT
J gene: TRBJ1-5
clone size: many
V gene: TRBV29-1
D gene: NA
CDR3 length: 12

CDR3 protein: CASSQYSGRENIQYF
CDR3 DNA: TGTGCCAGCAGCCAATATAGCGGGAGGGAAAACATTCAGTACTTC
J gene: TRBJ2-4
clone size: NA
V gene: TRBV3-1
D gene: TRBD2
CDR3 length: 15

CDR3 protein: CASSHSGTSGGEQYF
CDR3 DNA: TGTGCCAGCAGCCATTCTGGGACTAGCGGGGGCGAGCAGTACTTC
J gene: TRBJ2-7
clone size: few
V gene: TRBV4-2
D gene: TRBD2
CDR3 length: 15

CDR3 protein: CATSKGNNEKLFF
CDR3 DNA: TGTGCCACCAGTAAAGGGAATAATGAAAAACTGTTTTTT
J gene: TRBJ1-4
clone size: once
V gene: TRBV24-1
D gene: NA
CDR3 length: 13

CDR3 protein: CASSTGYQETQYF
CDR3 DNA: TGTGCCAGCAGCACAGGGTACCAAGAGACCCAGTACTTC
J gene: TRBJ2-5
clone size: many
V gene: TRBV12-3/TRBV12-4
D gene: NA
CDR3 length: 13

CDR3 protein: CASSFTGLNTGELFF
CDR3 DNA: TGTGCCAGCAGCTTCACTGGACTAAACACCGGGGAGCTGTTTTTT
J gene: TRBJ2-2
clone size: NA
V gene: TRBV3-1
D gene: NA
CDR3 length: 15

CDR3 protein: CSAADRGTQPQHF
CDR3 DNA: TGCAGTGCCGCTGACAGGGGCACTCAGCCCCAGCATTTT
J gene: TRBJ1-5
clone size: few
V gene: TRBV20-1
D gene: TRBD1
CDR3 length: 13